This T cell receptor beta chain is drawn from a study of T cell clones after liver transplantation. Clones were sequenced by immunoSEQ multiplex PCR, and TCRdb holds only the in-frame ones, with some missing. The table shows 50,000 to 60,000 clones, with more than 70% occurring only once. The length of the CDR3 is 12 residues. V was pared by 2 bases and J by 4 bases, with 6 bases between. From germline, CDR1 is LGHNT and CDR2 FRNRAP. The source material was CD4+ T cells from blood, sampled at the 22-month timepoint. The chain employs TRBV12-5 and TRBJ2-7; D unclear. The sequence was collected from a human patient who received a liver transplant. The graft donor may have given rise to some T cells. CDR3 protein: CASGLTRYEQYF. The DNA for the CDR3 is TGTGCTAGTGGTTTGACCAGATACGAGCAGTACTTC.